This entry features one T cell receptor beta chain sequence. Its antigen is undetermined. Time point here: week 35, safety follow-up. Every vaccination contained 300 ug of the mutant IDH1 20-mer peptide and was paired with topical imiquimod. Germline assignment: CDR1 SGHDT and CDR2 YYEEEE. This CDR3 spans 15 amino acids. V shed 4 bases, J shed 7 bases, and the junction held 11 bases outside the gene matches. The assay was immunoSEQ multiplex PCR, and TCRdb's table has in-frame clones only and misses some. The sample consists of roughly 26,000 clones, less than 90% of them appearing once. The data are from a study of a mutant IDH1 vaccine in newly diagnosed glioma.

Sequences were derived from PBMCs, sampled from a glioma patient whose treatment included an IDH1 peptide vaccine. This clonotype was sampled from a man between 25 and 39 years old with glioma. The genes are TRBV5-6 and TRBJ2-7; 10 bases map to TRBD1. The CDR3, as DNA: TGTGCCAGCAGCCGACAGGGGGCGCCAGAGTGGGAGCAGTACTTC. Its protein is CASSRQGAPEWEQYF.